This entry describes one T cell receptor (beta chain). Other nucleotide sequences in the sample specify the same CDR3. The data belong to a study of blood T cell repertoires in COVID-19. Across the study: The origin of the acute and convalescent COVID-19 samples was the United States, Italy and Spain. PBMCs, B-cell-depleted T cells, or T cells provided the cDNA or gDNA that made up the material.

Clones were read by immunoSEQ multiplex PCR, and TCRdb kept only the in-frame ones, dropping some. The data hold approximately 200,000 clones, with approximately 81% observed a single time. The germline CDR1 and CDR2 sequences are SGHRS and YFSETQ. The germline V and J ends were trimmed by 3 bases and 4 bases, with 10 bases remaining between them. This CDR3 comprises 14 residues. Sequenced sample: peripheral blood. This sequence originates from a man in his forties or fifties who had recovered from COVID-19. The V call is TRBV5-1, the J call TRBJ1-4; a weak D match, TRBD1 (6 bases). CDR3 nucleotides: TGCGCCAGCAGCTCGGACAGCCTTAATGAAAAACTGTTTTTT. It translates to CASSSDSLNEKLFF.